This TCR beta chain emerged from a study of blood T cell repertoires in COVID-19. The repertoire was sequenced with immunoSEQ multiplex PCR; TCRdb's copy has only in-frame clones and lacks some. The sample holds 150,000 to 200,000 clones, approximately 85% seen once. Germline CDR1 is SGHTA and CDR2 is FQGNSA. The CDR3 has 15 residues. Trimming at V came to 5 bases and at J to 1 base, leaving 4 bases not matched to a gene. This TCR was recovered from a man aged 55 to 70 with active or convalescent COVID-19. The sequenced material came from peripheral blood. This rearrangement joins TRBV7-2 to TRBJ1-3; 8 bases are shared with TRBD1. The CDR3 sequence is CASSLTGVSGNTIYF. Here the CDR3 DNA reads TGTGCCAGCAGCCTGACAGGGGTGTCTGGAAACACCATATATTTT.